The next 11 T cell receptor beta chains were all read from a single sample in a study of T cell repertoires in cytomegalovirus infection. MiXCR was run by TCRdb on the reads, yielding one entry per CDR3 protein. The table includes roughly 190,000 distinct CDR3 sequences, 9.5% detected once. Sequences were obtained from PBMCs. The receptor source for this set is a human donor in good health (CMV status not recorded). Some clones in this sample may be carry-over from other donors' samples.

This clonotype was found many times. The gene calls are TRBV14 and TRBJ1-1; D gene ambiguous. The CDR3 is made up of 14 amino acids. Germline V gene sequence: CDR1 SGHDN, CDR2 FVKESK. V was clipped by 4 bases and J by 1 base, with 10 bases between them. The CDR3 here is CASSPDRKNTEAFF. DNA for the CDR3: TGTGCCAGCAGCCCGGACCGTAAGAACACTGAAGCTTTCTTT.

This clonotype came up many times. This sequence joins TRBV18 and TRBJ2-1, with 10 bases fitting TRBD1. V was pared by 6 bases and J by 4 bases, with 3 bases of the junction left unmatched. Germline CDR1 KGHSH, CDR2 LQKENI. The CDR3 spans 14 residues. The CDR3 region is CASSTGGKYNEQFF. In nucleotides, the CDR3 is TGTGCCAGCTCGACAGGGGGCAAATACAATGAGCAGTTCTTC.

The table lists this clonotype with many counts. This chain links TRBV6-6 with TRBJ2-3; TRBD1 or TRBD2 may be the D gene (6 bases each). The CDR3 length is 14 residues. From germline, CDR1 is MNHNY and CDR2 SVGAGI (reference sequence). V lost 11 bases and J 3 bases, leaving 18 bases between the germline ends. CDR3: CAGAKEGVTDTQYF. The CDR3, as DNA: TGTGCCGGGGCGAAGGAGGGGGTGACAGATACGCAGTATTTT.

The chain is built from TRBV11-2 and TRBJ2-2, with 9 bases matching TRBD1. CDR1 and CDR2 from the germline V gene are SGHAT and FQNNGV. This CDR3 has 15 residues. Trimming cost V 4 bases and J 5 bases; bases outside gene matches: 5. Here the CDR3 DNA reads TGTGCCAGCAGCTCCGGGACAGGGTGGACCGGGGAGCTGTTTTTT. It translates to CASSSGTGWTGELFF.

This clonotype was recorded many times. The genes are TRBV28 and TRBJ1-6; D ambiguous. Germline V gene sequence: CDR1 MDHEN, CDR2 SYDVKM. CDR3 length: 11 amino acids. V was trimmed by 4 bases and J by 10 bases, leaving 5 bases between them. This CDR3 reads CASSSESPLHF. CDR3 sequence (DNA): TGTGCCAGCAGTTCGGAATCACCCCTCCACTTT.

This clonotype was recorded a few times. V gene TRBV20-1 combines with J gene TRBJ1-5; D may be TRBD1 (6 bases). Germline values: CDR1 DFQATT, CDR2 SNEGSKA (reference sequence). V lost 3 bases, J lost 2 bases, and 8 bases lay in between. This CDR3 has 13 amino acids. CDR3 nucleotide sequence: TGCAGTGCTAGTGGGGGCGGCAATCAGCCCCAGCATTTT. Protein: CSASGGGNQPQHF.

This clonotype has a count of ten or more. This chain links TRBV7-8 with TRBJ2-3; 9 nucleotides line up with TRBD1. Unmatched junction bases numbered 17, after V lost 9 bases and J lost 7 bases. The CDR3 is 16 residues long. Germline CDR1 is SGHVS and CDR2 is FQNEAQ. The CDR3 spells CASFIRDRVNLNTQYF. The DNA for the CDR3 is TGTGCCAGTTTTATCAGGGACAGGGTAAATTTGAATACGCAGTATTTT.

This clonotype was found many times. The J gene is TRBJ1-2, the V gene TRBV20-1; D gene unclear. The germline V gene has CDR1 DFQATT and CDR2 SNEGSKA (reference sequence). V was pared by 3 bases and J by 10 bases, with 12 bases between. The CDR3 consists of 11 residues. The CDR3 DNA reads TGCAGTGCTAGGTGGCAGAATGACTACACCTTC. It encodes CSARWQNDYTF.

This clonotype came up many times. The chain is built from TRBV7-2 and TRBJ1-1, with D unresolved. Germline CDR1 is SGHTA and CDR2 is FQGNSA. The CDR3 is 14 residues long. V was shortened by 2 bases and J by 1 base, with 8 bases between the two germline ends. In nucleotides, the CDR3 is TGTGCCAGCAGCTTAAGTCCAGCGAACACTGAAGCTTTCTTT. It yields the protein CASSLSPANTEAFF.

This clonotype was seen repeatedly, ten times or more. The CDR3: CASTLLARSNTGELFF. For the CDR3, the DNA is TGTGCCAGTACCCTTCTTGCCAGATCGAACACCGGGGAGCTGTTTTTT. The V and J genes are TRBV19 and TRBJ2-2; D is undetermined. Germline CDR1 is LNHDA and CDR2 is SQIVND (reference sequence). Trimming left V 7 bases short and J 0 bases short, with 15 bases between. This CDR3 is built from 16 residues. Supplemented by reference TRBV19 and TRBJ2-2, the full variable domain reads DGGITQSPKYLFRKEGQNVTLSCEQNLNHDAMYWYRQDPGQGLRLIYYSQIVNDFQKGDIAEGYSVSREKKESFPLTVTSAQKNPTAFYLCASTLLARSNTGELFFGEGSRLTVL.

This clonotype was recorded many times. V and J are TRBV12-3 or TRBV12-4 and TRBJ1-2; D gene ambiguous. This CDR3 is built from 13 residues. Trimming removed 5 bases from V and 8 bases from J, with 15 bases in between. This CDR3 reads CASSSTGLLGYTF. CDR3 DNA sequence: TGTGCCAGCAGTAGTACTGGTCTACTGGGCTACACCTTC.